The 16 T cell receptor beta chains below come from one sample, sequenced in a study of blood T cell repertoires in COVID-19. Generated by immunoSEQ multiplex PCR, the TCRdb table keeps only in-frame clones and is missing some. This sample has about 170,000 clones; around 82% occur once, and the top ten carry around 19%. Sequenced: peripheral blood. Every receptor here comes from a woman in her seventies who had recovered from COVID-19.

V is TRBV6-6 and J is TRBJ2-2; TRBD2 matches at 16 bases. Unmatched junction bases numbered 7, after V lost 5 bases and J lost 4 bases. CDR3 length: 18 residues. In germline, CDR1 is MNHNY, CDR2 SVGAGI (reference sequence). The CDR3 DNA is TGTGCCAGCAGTCAGGGACTAGCGGGAGGGTGGGGCACCGGGGAGCTGTTTTTT. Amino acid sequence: CASSQGLAGGWGTGELFF.

CDR3 nucleotide sequence: TGTGCCGCCACCGGTGGGGGGTACGAGCAGTACTTC. Its protein product is CAATGGGYEQYF. The V call is TRBV30, the J call TRBJ2-7; the D gene is possibly TRBD2 (6 bases). Trimming pared 8 bases from V and 4 bases from J, leaving 15 bases between. CDR1 is GTSNPN and CDR2 is SVGIG in the germline V gene (reference sequence). This CDR3 has 12 residues.

In DNA form, the CDR3 reads TGTGCCAGCCGCCGTGGGCAGCAAGTCAATCAGCCCCAGCATTTT. This encodes CASRRGQQVNQPQHF. V and J are TRBV6-5 and TRBJ1-5; D unclear. There are 15 residues in the CDR3. The V gene lost 8 bases and the J gene lost 3 bases, with 17 bases spanning the gap. Germline CDR1 MNHEY, CDR2 SVGAGI.

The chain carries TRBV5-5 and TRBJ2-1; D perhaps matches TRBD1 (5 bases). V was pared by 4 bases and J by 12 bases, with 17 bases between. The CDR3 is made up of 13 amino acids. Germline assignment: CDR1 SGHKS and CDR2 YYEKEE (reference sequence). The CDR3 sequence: CASSPPSSRGQFF. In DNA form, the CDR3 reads TGTGCCAGCAGCCCCCCTAGTTCTAGGGGGCAGTTCTTC.

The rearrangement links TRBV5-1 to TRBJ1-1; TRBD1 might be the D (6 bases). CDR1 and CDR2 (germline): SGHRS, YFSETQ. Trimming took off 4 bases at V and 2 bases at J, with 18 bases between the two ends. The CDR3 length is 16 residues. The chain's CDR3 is CASSRLLSDSNTEAFF. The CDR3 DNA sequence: TGCGCCAGCAGCCGCTTACTGTCGGACAGCAACACTGAAGCTTTCTTT.

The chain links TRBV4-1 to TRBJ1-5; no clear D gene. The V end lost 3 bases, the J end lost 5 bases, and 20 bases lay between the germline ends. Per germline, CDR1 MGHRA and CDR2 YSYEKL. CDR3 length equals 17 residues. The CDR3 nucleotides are TGCGCCAGCAGCCAGACATCGAGCCCCAGGCCCCATCAGCCCCAGCATTTT. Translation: CASSQTSSPRPHQPQHF.

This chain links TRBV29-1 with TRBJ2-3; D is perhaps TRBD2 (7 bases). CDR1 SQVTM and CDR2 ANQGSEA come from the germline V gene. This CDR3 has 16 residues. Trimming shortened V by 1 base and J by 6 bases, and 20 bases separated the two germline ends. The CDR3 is CSVEGGGRPLGDTQYF. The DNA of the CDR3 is TGCAGCGTTGAAGGGGGGGGCCGACCCCTGGGGGATACGCAGTATTTT.

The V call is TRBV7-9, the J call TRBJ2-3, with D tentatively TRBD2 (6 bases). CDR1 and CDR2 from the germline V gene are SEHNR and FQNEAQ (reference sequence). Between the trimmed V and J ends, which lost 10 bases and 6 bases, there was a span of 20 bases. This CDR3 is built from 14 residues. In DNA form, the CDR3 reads TGTGCCACCATCAAGCGGGCGAGCCCCGATACGCAGTATTTT. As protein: CATIKRASPDTQYF.

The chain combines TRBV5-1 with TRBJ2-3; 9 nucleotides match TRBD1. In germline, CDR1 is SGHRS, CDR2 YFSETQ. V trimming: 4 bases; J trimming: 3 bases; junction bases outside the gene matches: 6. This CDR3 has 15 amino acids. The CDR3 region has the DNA TGCGCCAGCAGCGTCCCGGGACAGGGAACAGATACGCAGTATTTT. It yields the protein CASSVPGQGTDTQYF. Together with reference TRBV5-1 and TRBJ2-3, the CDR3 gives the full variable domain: KAGVTQTPRYLIKTRGQQVTLSCSPISGHRSVSWYQQTPGQGLQFLFEYFSETQRNKGNFPGRFSGRQFSNSRSEMNVSTLELGDSALYLCASSVPGQGTDTQYFGPGTRLTVL.

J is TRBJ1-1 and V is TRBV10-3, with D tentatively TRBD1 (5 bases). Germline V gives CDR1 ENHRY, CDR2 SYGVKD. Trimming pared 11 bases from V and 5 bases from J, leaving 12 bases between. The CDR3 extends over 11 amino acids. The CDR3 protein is CARREGTEAFF. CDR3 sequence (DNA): TGTGCCCGTCGGGAGGGGACTGAAGCTTTCTTT.

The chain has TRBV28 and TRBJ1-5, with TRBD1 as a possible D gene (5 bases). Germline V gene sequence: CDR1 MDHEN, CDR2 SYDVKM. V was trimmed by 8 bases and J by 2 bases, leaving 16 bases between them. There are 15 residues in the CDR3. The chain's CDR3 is CASWVQGGGNQPQHF. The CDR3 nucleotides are TGTGCCAGCTGGGTCCAGGGTGGAGGCAATCAGCCCCAGCATTTT.

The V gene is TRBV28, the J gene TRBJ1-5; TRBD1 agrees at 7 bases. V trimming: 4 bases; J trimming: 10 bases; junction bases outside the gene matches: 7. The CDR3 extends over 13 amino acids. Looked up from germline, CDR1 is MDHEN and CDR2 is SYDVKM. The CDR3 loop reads CASSWPTGSPQHF. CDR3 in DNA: TGTGCCAGCAGTTGGCCGACAGGGTCCCCCCAGCATTTT.

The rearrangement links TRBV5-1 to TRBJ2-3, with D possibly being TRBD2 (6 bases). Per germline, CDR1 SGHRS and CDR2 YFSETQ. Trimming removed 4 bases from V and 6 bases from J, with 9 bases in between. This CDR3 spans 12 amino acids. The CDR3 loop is CASSERGDTQYF. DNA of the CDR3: TGCGCCAGCAGCGAACGGGGGGATACGCAGTATTTT.

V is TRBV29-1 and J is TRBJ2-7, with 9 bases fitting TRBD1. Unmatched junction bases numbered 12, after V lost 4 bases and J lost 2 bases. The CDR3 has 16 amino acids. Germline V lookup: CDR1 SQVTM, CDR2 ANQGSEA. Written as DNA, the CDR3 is TGCAGCGTTGGGGGACAGGGTAGACTCCCTCCCTACGAGCAGTACTTC. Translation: CSVGGQGRLPPYEQYF.

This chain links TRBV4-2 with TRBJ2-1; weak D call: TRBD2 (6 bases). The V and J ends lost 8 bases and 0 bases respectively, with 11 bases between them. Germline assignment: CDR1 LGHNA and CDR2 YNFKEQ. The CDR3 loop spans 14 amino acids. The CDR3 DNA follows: TGTGCCAGCCAGGCGGGAACCTCCTACAATGAGCAGTTCTTC. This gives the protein CASQAGTSYNEQFF.

The CDR3 coding sequence is TGCAGCGCCCTCGGACTAGCGGGACATCCCAGGAATGAGCAGTTCTTC. Encoded protein: CSALGLAGHPRNEQFF. The chain joins TRBV29-1 to TRBJ2-1; TRBD2 aligns across 12 bases. Germline V gives CDR1 SQVTM, CDR2 ANQGSEA. V shed 7 bases and J 7 bases; nucleotides not matched to a gene: 14. The CDR3 contains 16 residues.